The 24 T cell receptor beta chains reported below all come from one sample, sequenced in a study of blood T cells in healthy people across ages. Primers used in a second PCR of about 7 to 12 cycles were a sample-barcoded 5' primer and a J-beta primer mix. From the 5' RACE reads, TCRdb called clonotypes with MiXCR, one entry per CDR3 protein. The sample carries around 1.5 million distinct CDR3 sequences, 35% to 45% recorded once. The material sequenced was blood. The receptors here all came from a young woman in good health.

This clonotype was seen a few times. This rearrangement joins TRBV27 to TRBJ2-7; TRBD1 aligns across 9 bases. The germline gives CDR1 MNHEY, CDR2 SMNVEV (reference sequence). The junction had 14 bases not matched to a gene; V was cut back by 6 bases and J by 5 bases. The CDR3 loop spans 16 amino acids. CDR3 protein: CASSRRTRDRDHEQYF. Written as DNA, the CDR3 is TGTGCCAGCAGCCGACGGACCCGGGACAGGGACCACGAGCAGTACTTC.

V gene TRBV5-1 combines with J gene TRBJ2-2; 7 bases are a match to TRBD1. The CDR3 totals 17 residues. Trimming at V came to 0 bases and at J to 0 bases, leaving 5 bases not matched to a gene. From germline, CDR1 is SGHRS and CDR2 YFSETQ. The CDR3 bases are TGCGCCAGCAGCTTGGGGTGGACAGGTTCGAACACCGGGGAGCTGTTTTTT. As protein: CASSLGWTGSNTGELFF.

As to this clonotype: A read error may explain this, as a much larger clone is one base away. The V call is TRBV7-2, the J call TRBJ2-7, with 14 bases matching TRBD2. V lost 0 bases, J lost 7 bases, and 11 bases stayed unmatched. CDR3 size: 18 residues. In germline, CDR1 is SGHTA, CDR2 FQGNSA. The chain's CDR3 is CASSLAGTSGRRYNEQYF. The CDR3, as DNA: TGTGCCAGCAGCTTAGCCGGGACTAGCGGGAGAAGATACAATGAGCAGTACTTC.

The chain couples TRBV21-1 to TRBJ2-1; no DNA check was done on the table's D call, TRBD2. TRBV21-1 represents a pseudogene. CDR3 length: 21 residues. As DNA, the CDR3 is TGTGCCAGCAGCAAAGCTCGGCGGCTAGCGGGGGGGAGGGAGATCTACAATGAGCAGTTCTTC. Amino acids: CASSKARRLAGGREIYNEQFF.

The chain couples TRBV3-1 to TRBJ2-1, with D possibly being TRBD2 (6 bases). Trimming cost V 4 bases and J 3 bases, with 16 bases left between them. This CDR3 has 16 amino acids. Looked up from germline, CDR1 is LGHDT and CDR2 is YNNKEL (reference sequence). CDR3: CASSLQGLGGYNEQFF. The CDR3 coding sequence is TGTGCCAGCAGCCTTCAAGGTTTGGGGGGCTACAATGAGCAGTTCTTC.

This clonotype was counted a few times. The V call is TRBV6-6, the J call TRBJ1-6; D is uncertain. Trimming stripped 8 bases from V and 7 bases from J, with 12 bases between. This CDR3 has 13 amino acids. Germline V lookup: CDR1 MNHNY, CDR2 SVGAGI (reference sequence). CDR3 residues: CASQRPTNSPLHF. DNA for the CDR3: TGTGCCAGCCAGCGGCCGACGAATTCACCCCTCCACTTT.

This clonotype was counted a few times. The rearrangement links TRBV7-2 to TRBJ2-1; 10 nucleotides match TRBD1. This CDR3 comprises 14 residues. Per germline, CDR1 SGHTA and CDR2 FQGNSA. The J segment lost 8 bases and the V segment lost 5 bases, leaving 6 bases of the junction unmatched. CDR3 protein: CASSTPGTGDEQFF. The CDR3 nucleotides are TGTGCCAGCAGCACCCCCGGGACAGGGGATGAGCAGTTCTTC.

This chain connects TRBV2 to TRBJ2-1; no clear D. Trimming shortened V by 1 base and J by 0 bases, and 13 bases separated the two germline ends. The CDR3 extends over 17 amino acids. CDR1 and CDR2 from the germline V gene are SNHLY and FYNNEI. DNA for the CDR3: TGTGCCAGCAGTGAAGTTCCTACGGTGAGCTCCTACAATGAGCAGTTCTTC. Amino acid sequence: CASSEVPTVSSYNEQFF.

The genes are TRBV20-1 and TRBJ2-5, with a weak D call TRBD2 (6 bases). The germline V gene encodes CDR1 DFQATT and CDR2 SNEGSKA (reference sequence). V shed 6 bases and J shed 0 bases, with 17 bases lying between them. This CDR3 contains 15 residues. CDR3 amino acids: CSASLGDWYQETQYF. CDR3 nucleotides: TGCAGTGCCTCCCTTGGGGACTGGTACCAAGAGACCCAGTACTTC.

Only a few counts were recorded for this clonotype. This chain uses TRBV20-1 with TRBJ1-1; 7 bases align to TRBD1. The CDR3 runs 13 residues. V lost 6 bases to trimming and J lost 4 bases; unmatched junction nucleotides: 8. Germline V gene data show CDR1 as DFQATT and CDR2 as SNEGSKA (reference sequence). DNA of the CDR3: TGCAGTGCAACTCCCTCAGGGGGCACTGAAGCTTTCTTT. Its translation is CSATPSGGTEAFF.

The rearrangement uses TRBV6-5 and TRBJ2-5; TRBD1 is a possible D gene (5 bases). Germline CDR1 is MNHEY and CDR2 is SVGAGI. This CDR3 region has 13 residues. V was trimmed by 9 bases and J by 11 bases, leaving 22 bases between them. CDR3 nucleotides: TGTGCCAGTTTTGCCGCAGGGTGGAATGAGCAGTACTTC. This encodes CASFAAGWNEQYF.

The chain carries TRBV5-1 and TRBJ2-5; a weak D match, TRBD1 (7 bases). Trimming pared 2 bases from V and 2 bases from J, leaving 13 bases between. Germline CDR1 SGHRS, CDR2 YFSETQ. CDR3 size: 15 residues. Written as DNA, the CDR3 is TGCGCCAGCAGCTTCAGGGGGGCCACACAAGAGACCCAGTACTTC. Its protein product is CASSFRGATQETQYF.

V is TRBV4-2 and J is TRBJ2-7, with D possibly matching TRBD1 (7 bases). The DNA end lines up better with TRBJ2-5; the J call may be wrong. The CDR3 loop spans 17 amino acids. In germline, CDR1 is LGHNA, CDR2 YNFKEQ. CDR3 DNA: TGTGCCAGCAGCCAAGCGACGGGACGGCGGGACAGTGAGACCCAGTACTTC. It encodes CASSQATGRRDSETQYF.

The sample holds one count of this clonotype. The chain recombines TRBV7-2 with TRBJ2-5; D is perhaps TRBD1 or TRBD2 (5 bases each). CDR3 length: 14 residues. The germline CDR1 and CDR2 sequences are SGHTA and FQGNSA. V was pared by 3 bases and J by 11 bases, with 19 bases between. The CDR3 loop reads CASSFSGPLNEQYF. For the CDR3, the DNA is TGTGCCAGCAGCTTCTCGGGACCCCTCAATGAGCAGTACTTC.

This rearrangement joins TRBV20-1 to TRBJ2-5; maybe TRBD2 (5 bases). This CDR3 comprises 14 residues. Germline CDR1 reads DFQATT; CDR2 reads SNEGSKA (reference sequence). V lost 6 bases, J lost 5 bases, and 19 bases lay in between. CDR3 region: CSAQNSELVETQYF. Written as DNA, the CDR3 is TGCAGTGCGCAAAATAGCGAGTTGGTGGAGACCCAGTACTTC.

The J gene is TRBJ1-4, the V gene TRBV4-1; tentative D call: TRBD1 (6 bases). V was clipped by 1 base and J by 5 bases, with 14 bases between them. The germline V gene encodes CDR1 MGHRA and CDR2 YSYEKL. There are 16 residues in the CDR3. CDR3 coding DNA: TGCGCCAGCAGCCAAGGGCGGGGGGCCGGGAATGAAAAACTGTTTTTT. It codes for CASSQGRGAGNEKLFF.

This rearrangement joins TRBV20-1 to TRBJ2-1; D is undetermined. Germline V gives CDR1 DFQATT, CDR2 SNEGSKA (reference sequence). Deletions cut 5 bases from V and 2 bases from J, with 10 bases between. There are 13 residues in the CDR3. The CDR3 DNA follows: TGCAGTGCTGATAGGCTCGCCTACAATGAGCAGTTCTTC. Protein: CSADRLAYNEQFF.

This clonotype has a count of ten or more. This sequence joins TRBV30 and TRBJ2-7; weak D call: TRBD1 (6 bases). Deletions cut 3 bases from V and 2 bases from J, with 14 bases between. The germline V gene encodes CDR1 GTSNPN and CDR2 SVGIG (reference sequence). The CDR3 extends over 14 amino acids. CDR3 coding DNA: TGTGCCTGGAGGCGACAGGATTACCCCTACGAGCAGTACTTC. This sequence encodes CAWRRQDYPYEQYF. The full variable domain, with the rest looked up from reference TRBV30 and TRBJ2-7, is SQTIHQWPATLVQPVGSPLSLECTVEGTSNPNLYWYRQAAGRGLQLLFYSVGIGQISSEVPQNLSASRPQDRQFILSSKKLLLSDSGFYLCAWRRQDYPYEQYFGPGTRLTVT.

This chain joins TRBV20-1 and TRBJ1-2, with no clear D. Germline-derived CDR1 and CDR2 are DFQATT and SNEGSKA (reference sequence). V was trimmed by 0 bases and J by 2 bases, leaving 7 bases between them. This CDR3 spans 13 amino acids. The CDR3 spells CSARDIGNYGYTF. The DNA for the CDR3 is TGCAGTGCTAGAGATATAGGCAACTATGGCTACACCTTC.

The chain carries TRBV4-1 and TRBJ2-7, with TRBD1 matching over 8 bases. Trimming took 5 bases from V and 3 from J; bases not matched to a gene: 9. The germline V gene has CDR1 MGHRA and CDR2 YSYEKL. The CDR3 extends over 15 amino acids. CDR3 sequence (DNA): TGCGCCAGCAGCGTCCGTGGGACAGGCTTCTACGAGCAGTACTTC. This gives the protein CASSVRGTGFYEQYF.

CDR3 DNA: TGTGCCACTTCCACGGGGGGAGCGGAAACTTACGAGCAGTACTTC. This gives the protein CATSTGGAETYEQYF. The chain links TRBV15 to TRBJ2-7, with 7 bases matching TRBD2. Germline V lookup: CDR1 LNHNV, CDR2 YYDKDF (reference sequence). V lost 9 bases and J lost 4; bases outside the gene matches: 15. This CDR3 is 15 amino acids long.

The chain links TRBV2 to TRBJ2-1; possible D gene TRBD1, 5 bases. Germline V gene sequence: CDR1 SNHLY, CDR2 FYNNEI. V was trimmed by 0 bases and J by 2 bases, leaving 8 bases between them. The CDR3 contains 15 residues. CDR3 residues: CASSEAVGAYNEQFF. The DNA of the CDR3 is TGTGCCAGCAGTGAAGCGGTAGGGGCCTACAATGAGCAGTTCTTC.

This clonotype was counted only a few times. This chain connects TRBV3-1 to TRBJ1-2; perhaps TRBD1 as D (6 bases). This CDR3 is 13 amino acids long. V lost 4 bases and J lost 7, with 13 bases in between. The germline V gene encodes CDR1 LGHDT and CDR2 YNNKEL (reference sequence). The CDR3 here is CASSPRGLGGYTF. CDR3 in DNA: TGTGCCAGCAGCCCCAGGGGCCTTGGTGGCTACACCTTC.

The CDR3: CASSLQDSTYGYTF. The CDR3 DNA follows: TGTGCCAGCAGTTTACAGGATTCTACCTATGGCTACACCTTC. The V call is TRBV12-3 or TRBV12-4, the J call TRBJ1-2; D remains ambiguous. The CDR3 extends over 14 amino acids. V shed 2 bases and J shed 4 bases, with 11 bases lying between them.